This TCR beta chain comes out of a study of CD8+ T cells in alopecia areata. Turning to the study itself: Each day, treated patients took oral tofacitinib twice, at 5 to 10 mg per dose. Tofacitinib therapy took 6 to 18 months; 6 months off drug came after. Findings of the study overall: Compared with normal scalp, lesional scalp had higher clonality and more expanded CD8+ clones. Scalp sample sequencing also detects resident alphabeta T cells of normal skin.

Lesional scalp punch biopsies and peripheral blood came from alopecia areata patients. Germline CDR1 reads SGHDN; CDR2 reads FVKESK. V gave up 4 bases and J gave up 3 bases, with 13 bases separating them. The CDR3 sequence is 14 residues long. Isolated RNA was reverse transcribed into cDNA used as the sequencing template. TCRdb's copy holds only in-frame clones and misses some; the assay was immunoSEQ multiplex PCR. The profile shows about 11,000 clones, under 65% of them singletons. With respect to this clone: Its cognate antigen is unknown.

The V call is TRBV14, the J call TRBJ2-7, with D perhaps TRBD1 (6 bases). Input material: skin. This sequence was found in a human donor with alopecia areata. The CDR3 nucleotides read TGTGCCAGCAGCCCAGTAAGAGGGGGCTACGAGCAGTACTTC. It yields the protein CASSPVRGGYEQYF.